What follows are 13 T cell receptor beta chains derived from one specimen sequenced in a study of cytomegalovirus exposure and HLA in healthy donors. PCR amplification relied on 60 Vbeta primers (plus 13 Jbeta primers). Assay used: immunoSEQ multiplex PCR; TCRdb lists only in-frame clones, some missing. This sample carries 150,000 to 200,000 clones, approximately 81% of them seen once, and the ten largest clones take roughly 2.2%. Sequencing was performed on PBMCs. The source of these receptors is a young man in good health and CMV-seropositive.

The chain couples TRBV6-5 to TRBJ1-2; D is perhaps TRBD1 (6 bases). V shed 6 bases and J shed 7 bases, with 12 bases lying between them. The germline V gene has CDR1 MNHEY and CDR2 SVGAGI. CDR3 length equals 12 residues. The chain's CDR3 is CASSPQGFGYTF. Written as DNA, the CDR3 is TGTGCCAGCAGCCCCCAGGGGTTTGGCTACACCTTC.

The chain is built from TRBV5-1 and TRBJ2-3; 10 nucleotides match TRBD1. This CDR3 comprises 14 residues. The V gene's germline CDR1 is SGHRS and CDR2 YFSETQ. V lost 4 bases, J lost 8 bases, and 7 bases stayed unmatched. CDR3 loop: CASSQGQGLGTQYF. Written as DNA, the CDR3 is TGCGCCAGCAGCCAGGGACAGGGGTTGGGTACGCAGTATTTT.

The chain is built from TRBV7-2 and TRBJ1-1; no clear D. The ends were cut back, 2 bases at V and 0 bases at J, with 7 bases in the middle. This CDR3 comprises 14 residues. CDR1 is SGHTA and CDR2 is FQGNSA in the germline V gene. This CDR3 is CASSLSRVNTEAFF. In DNA form, the CDR3 reads TGTGCCAGCAGCTTAAGTCGGGTGAACACTGAAGCTTTCTTT.

The genes are TRBV7-2 and TRBJ1-1; possibly TRBD1 for D (5 bases). The V gene's germline CDR1 is SGHTA and CDR2 FQGNSA. This CDR3 comprises 12 residues. The V end was cut by 3 bases, the J end by 4 bases, with 6 bases between. The CDR3 bases are TGTGCCAGCAGCTTTCAGGGCACTGAAGCTTTCTTT. It specifies CASSFQGTEAFF.

This clone has a single count. The J gene is TRBJ2-3, the V gene TRBV5-8, with 11 positions matching TRBD2. This CDR3 has 15 amino acids. Per the germline V gene, CDR1 is SGHTS and CDR2 is YDEGEE. V trimming: 3 bases; J trimming: 9 bases; junction bases outside the gene matches: 9. The CDR3 loop reads CASSSLAGGIGTQYF. The CDR3 DNA is TGTGCCAGCAGCTCCCTAGCGGGGGGTATCGGGACGCAGTATTTT.

This sequence joins TRBV4-3 and TRBJ2-5, with TRBD2 matching 10 bases. CDR3 size: 15 residues. V was clipped by 0 bases and J by 4 bases; unmatched bases: 2. Per the germline V gene, CDR1 is LGHNA and CDR2 is YSLEER. The CDR3 spells CASSQDRTSGETQYF. CDR3 DNA: TGCGCCAGCAGCCAAGATAGGACTAGCGGAGAGACCCAGTACTTC.

CDR3 nucleotide sequence: TGTGCCAGCTCCCAGACAGGCTTAAATCAGCCCCAGCATTTT. This codes for CASSQTGLNQPQHF. The genes are TRBV18 and TRBJ1-5, with a tentative D call TRBD1 (6 bases). Germline loops: CDR1 KGHSH, CDR2 LQKENI. Deletions cut 6 bases from V and 4 bases from J, with 13 bases between. This CDR3 region has 14 residues.

The CDR3 DNA reads TGTGCCAGCAGCAGCGGGAGGCAGCACTACGAGCAGTACTTC. It translates to CASSSGRQHYEQYF. This chain joins TRBV6-4 and TRBJ2-5, with TRBD2 identical over 9 bases. Gene TRBJ2-7 matches the end of the DNA better, so the J call may be wrong. Germline-derived CDR1 and CDR2 are MRHNA and SNTAGT. The CDR3 totals 14 residues.

The chain couples TRBV27 to TRBJ1-2; 9 nucleotides match TRBD1. This CDR3 comprises 14 residues. Germline V gene sequence: CDR1 MNHEY, CDR2 SMNVEV (reference sequence). With 6 bases clipped from V and 0 bases from J, the junction kept 2 bases outside the gene matches. The CDR3 nucleotides are TGTGCCAGCAGGACAGGGGGGTCTAACTATGGCTACACCTTC. Its protein is CASRTGGSNYGYTF.

This clone has just one count. V and J are TRBV7-9 and TRBJ2-1, with 7 bases that match TRBD1. Per the germline V gene, CDR1 is SEHNR and CDR2 is FQNEAQ (reference sequence). The CDR3 covers 14 residues. V lost 2 bases and J lost 5; bases outside the gene matches: 3. CDR3 region: CASSLRGQDNEQFF. DNA of the CDR3: TGTGCCAGCAGCTTAAGGGGGCAGGACAATGAGCAGTTCTTC.

The chain uses TRBV23-1 and TRBJ2-3, with TRBD1 matching over 7 bases. TRBV23-1 is filed as an ORF, its function uncertain. The V gene end was trimmed by 0 bases and the J gene end by 0 bases; junction bases not matched to a gene: 3. This CDR3 has 16 amino acids. In DNA form, the CDR3 reads TGCGCCAGCAGTCAATCTGGACAGGCGAGCACAGATACGCAGTATTTT. Protein product: CASSQSGQASTDTQYF.

DNA for the CDR3: TGTGCCAGCAGCTTACTGGGACAGCTCAATCAGCCCCAGCATTTT. Translated, it gives CASSLLGQLNQPQHF. This chain uses TRBV7-2 with TRBJ1-5, with 7 bases aligning to TRBD1. Trimming took 2 bases from V and 3 from J; bases not matched to a gene: 4. Germline V gene lookup returns CDR1 SGHTA and CDR2 FQGNSA. This CDR3 contains 15 residues.

The rearrangement links TRBV5-1 to TRBJ2-2, with 7 bases identical to TRBD2. V shed 0 bases and J 0 bases; nucleotides not matched to a gene: 5. Germline values: CDR1 SGHRS, CDR2 YFSETQ. The CDR3 runs 17 residues. CDR3 bases: TGCGCCAGCAGCTTGGGTCGGGGGGACTCGAACACCGGGGAGCTGTTTTTT. Protein product: CASSLGRGDSNTGELFF.